The 10 T cell receptor beta chains in this list originate from one sample, sequenced in a study of cytomegalovirus exposure and HLA in healthy donors. TCRdb's copy holds only in-frame clones and misses some; the assay was immunoSEQ multiplex PCR. The sample shows about 120,000 clones, around 95% of them seen only once. Sequencing was performed on PBMCs. The receptor source for this set is a young man in good health and CMV-seronegative.

This clone was picked up one time. This chain joins TRBV2 and TRBJ2-1, with D perhaps TRBD2 (5 bases). Looked up from germline, CDR1 is SNHLY and CDR2 is FYNNEI. The CDR3 spans 13 residues. Trimming shortened V by 6 bases and J by 12 bases, and 18 bases separated the two germline ends. CDR3 bases: TGTGCCAGCAGATTAGACTACGACATGGTGCAGTTCTTC. Translation gives CASRLDYDMVQFF.

The V gene is TRBV5-1, the J gene TRBJ1-2; unclear D gene. Germline V gene data show CDR1 as SGHRS and CDR2 as YFSETQ. V lost 0 bases and J lost 4, with 13 bases in between. This CDR3 has 15 amino acids. CDR3 residues: CASSLVGSGSYGYTF. CDR3 sequence (DNA): TGCGCCAGCAGCTTGGTAGGGTCCGGGAGCTATGGCTACACCTTC.

The gene calls are TRBV14 and TRBJ2-7; a weak D match, TRBD1 (5 bases). This CDR3 is 16 amino acids long. V lost 0 bases to trimming and J lost 6 bases, with 18 bases between them. Per the germline V gene, CDR1 is SGHDN and CDR2 is FVKESK. The CDR3 region is CASSQDWTLPPLEQYF. The CDR3 DNA reads as TGTGCCAGCAGCCAAGATTGGACACTCCCCCCTCTCGAGCAGTACTTC.

The rearrangement joins TRBV4-1 to TRBJ2-3, with 8 bases that match TRBD2. The CDR3 has 22 amino acids. Germline lookup yields CDR1 MGHRA and CDR2 YSYEKL. V lost 3 bases and J lost 2; bases outside the gene matches: 25. The CDR3 nucleotides read TGCGCCAGCAGCCAGAACCGAAGGGGGGCAGGTAGCGGGAAATACCCCACAGATACGCAGTATTTT. Translation: CASSQNRRGAGSGKYPTDTQYF.

V is TRBV30 and J is TRBJ2-5; perhaps TRBD2 as D (5 bases). V lost 4 bases and J lost 0, with 12 bases in between. The CDR3 runs to 14 residues. The germline V gene encodes CDR1 GTSNPN and CDR2 SVGIG (reference sequence). CDR3 sequence: CAWTPKRYQETQYF. The CDR3, as DNA: TGTGCCTGGACCCCGAAGCGGTACCAAGAGACCCAGTACTTC.

The gene calls are TRBV19 and TRBJ2-1, with 7 bases lining up with TRBD2. The trim removed 7 bases at V and 5 bases at J, leaving 8 bases unmatched. This CDR3 region has 14 residues. Germline V gene sequence: CDR1 LNHDA, CDR2 SQIVND (reference sequence). CDR3 nucleotides: TGTGCCAGTAATGTGGGAGGGCGTCACAATGAGCAGTTCTTC. Encoded protein: CASNVGGRHNEQFF.

The chain is built from TRBV5-4 and TRBJ1-5; TRBD1 matches 7 bases. CDR3 length equals 16 residues. V shed 4 bases and J 0 bases; nucleotides not matched to a gene: 7. Looked up from germline, CDR1 is SGHNT and CDR2 is YYREEE (reference sequence). Here the CDR3 reads CASSLGQQNSNQPQHF. Written as DNA, the CDR3 is TGTGCCAGCAGCCTGGGACAGCAGAATAGCAATCAGCCCCAGCATTTT.

DNA for the CDR3: TGTGCCAGCAGCCAGAGACTCAACTCTGGAAACACCATATATTTT. Translation: CASSQRLNSGNTIYF. J is TRBJ1-3 and V is TRBV4-2; D unresolved. There are 15 residues in the CDR3. V was cut by 3 bases and J by 0 bases, with 9 bases left in between. Per the germline V gene, CDR1 is LGHNA and CDR2 is YNFKEQ.

V usage is TRBV6-6 and J usage is TRBJ1-1; D gene uncertain. Trimming left V 0 bases short and J 8 bases short, with 13 bases between. Germline V lookup: CDR1 MNHNY, CDR2 SVGAGI (reference sequence). The CDR3 contains 14 residues. CDR3 loop: CASSYSSKVPEAFF. The CDR3 nucleotides are TGTGCCAGCAGTTACTCCTCTAAAGTACCGGAAGCTTTCTTT.

The V call is TRBV19, the J call TRBJ1-1; 8 positions match TRBD1. The CDR3 totals 13 residues. The junction had 5 bases not matched to a gene; V was cut back by 5 bases and J by 6 bases. Germline V gene data show CDR1 as LNHDA and CDR2 as SQIVND (reference sequence). The CDR3 DNA sequence: TGTGCCAGTAGTGGATTACAGGGGGCTGAAGCTTTCTTT. Translation: CASSGLQGAEAFF.